The 14 T cell receptor beta chains below all came from one sample that was sequenced in a study of vaccination and CD4 T cells after COVID-19 (dated by TCRdb to the early 2020s). Their recognized antigens are unknown. Per the publication, the treatment or condition label means: approximately 9-day PBMC culture with coronavirus spike peptide pools or control peptides (ViraFEST assay). Library construction relied on PCR. The listed sequencing device is Illumina iSeq 100. TCR sequencing of DNA from cultured CD4+ T cells used the Oncomine TCR Beta short-read assay at the Johns Hopkins FTIC core. Using fastp at Q25 and MiXCR, TCRdb reprocessed the public reads and kept productive beta chains. Rows are unified per CDR3 protein, each entry keeping the most common DNA and genes. For this sample there are fewer than 20,000 distinct CDR3 sequences; 60% to 75% appear just once. The ten largest account for 11% of the sample.

The sequenced material came from CD4+ T cells from blood, cultured in vitro. The receptors derive from a human donor who had recovered from COVID-19.

V is TRBV7-2 and J is TRBJ2-2; no definite D call. The CDR3 is 16 amino acids. Germline CDR1 SGHTA, CDR2 FQGNSA. V gave up 8 bases and J gave up 4 bases, with 20 bases separating them. CDR3 DNA: TGTGCCAGCTCCCGGAATCGAGGCACGGGCACCGGGGAGCTGTTTTTT. Its protein is CASSRNRGTGTGELFF.

The rearrangement joins TRBV9 to TRBJ1-1; D is unclear. The germline gives CDR1 SGDLS, CDR2 YYNGEE. This CDR3 is 15 amino acids long. V lost 0 bases and J lost 0, with 9 bases in between. The CDR3 region has the DNA TGTGCCAGCAGCGTAGATCTGAAAATGAACACTGAAGCTTTCTTT. Translated, it gives CASSVDLKMNTEAFF.

The chain carries TRBV18 and TRBJ1-1, with D possibly being TRBD1 (5 bases). The germline V gene encodes CDR1 KGHSH and CDR2 LQKENI. The CDR3 length is 14 residues. Trimming stripped 3 bases from V and 4 bases from J, with 12 bases between. CDR3 sequence: CASSPLGRGTEAFF. The DNA of the CDR3 is TGTGCCAGCTCACCGCTAGGGAGGGGCACTGAAGCTTTCTTT.

This rearrangement joins TRBV7-9 to TRBJ2-7, with D hard to call. The V end was cut by 6 bases, the J end by 5 bases, with 14 bases between. Germline V lookup: CDR1 SEHNR, CDR2 FQNEAQ (reference sequence). The CDR3 has 13 amino acids. The CDR3 DNA is TGTGCCAGCAGTCGAGACGGAGCCCACGAGCAGTACTTC. This translates into CASSRDGAHEQYF.

The chain couples TRBV4-3 to TRBJ2-3, with TRBD2 matching over 11 bases. Germline-derived CDR1 and CDR2 are LGHNA and YSLEER. The junction had 1 base not matched to a gene; V was cut back by 4 bases and J by 1 base. The CDR3 loop spans 15 amino acids. The CDR3 sequence is CASSLSGRGTDTQYF. The CDR3 DNA is TGCGCCAGCAGCCTTAGCGGGAGGGGCACAGATACGCAGTATTTT.

V is TRBV28 and J is TRBJ1-3; 12 bases are a match to TRBD1. V trimming: 6 bases; J trimming: 2 bases; junction bases outside the gene matches: 5. The CDR3 consists of 16 residues. Germline V gives CDR1 MDHEN, CDR2 SYDVKM. The CDR3 is CASRIGTGGTGNTIYF. The CDR3 DNA follows: TGTGCCAGCAGAATAGGGACAGGGGGCACTGGAAACACCATATATTTT. Looking up the rest from reference TRBV28 and TRBJ1-3 gives the full variable domain: DVKVTQSSRYLVKRTGEKVFLECVQDMDHENMFWYRQDPGLGLRLIYFSYDVKMKEKGDIPEGYSVSREKKERFSLILESASTNQTSMYLCASRIGTGGTGNTIYFGEGSWLTVV.

V is TRBV27 and J is TRBJ1-1; the D gene is possibly TRBD1 (5 bases). V was clipped by 8 bases and J by 0 bases, with 13 bases between them. Germline assignment: CDR1 MNHEY and CDR2 SMNVEV (reference sequence). The CDR3 is 14 residues long. The CDR3 is CASGKQALNTEAFF. The CDR3 coding sequence is TGTGCCAGCGGTAAACAGGCCCTGAACACTGAAGCTTTCTTT.

The V gene is TRBV4-1, the J gene TRBJ2-5, with D maybe TRBD2 (6 bases). Deletions cut 0 bases from V and 7 bases from J, with 15 bases between. CDR1 MGHRA and CDR2 YSYEKL come from the germline V gene. CDR3 length: 15 amino acids. The CDR3: CASSQDGSGPWTQYF. As DNA, the CDR3 is TGCGCCAGCAGCCAAGATGGGAGCGGGCCCTGGACCCAGTACTTC.

The chain combines TRBV7-2 with TRBJ2-5; TRBD1 is a possible D gene (5 bases). The CDR3 extends over 13 amino acids. Trimming took off 7 bases at V and 5 bases at J, with 14 bases between the two ends. Germline values: CDR1 SGHTA, CDR2 FQGNSA. The CDR3 nucleotides are TGTGCCAGCAAAACTGTAAAGGGGGAGACCCAGTACTTC. It encodes CASKTVKGETQYF.

The CDR3 bases are TGTGCCAGCAGCAACAGGCGGGTTACGGCACCCCTCCACTTT. Translating it yields CASSNRRVTAPLHF. V and J are TRBV21-1 and TRBJ1-6. TRBV21-1 is a pseudogene. CDR3 length: 14 residues.

The rearrangement links TRBV27 to TRBJ1-1, with 11 bases fitting TRBD1. The CDR3 runs to 17 residues. The germline V gene encodes CDR1 MNHEY and CDR2 SMNVEV (reference sequence). V dropped 4 bases and J dropped 1; count of bases not matched to a gene: 8. The CDR3 loop reads CASSSGQGATSNTEAFF. In DNA form, the CDR3 reads TGTGCCAGCAGTTCTGGACAGGGGGCCACCTCGAACACTGAAGCTTTCTTT.

This clonotype came up a few times. V usage is TRBV20-1 and J usage is TRBJ2-7, with 11 bases lining up with TRBD2. The CDR3 loop spans 16 amino acids. CDR1 DFQATT and CDR2 SNEGSKA come from the germline V gene (reference sequence). The CDR3 bases are TGCTCGACCCAAGGGACTAGCGGAAAGAGCTCCTACGAGCAGTACTTC. Translation gives CSTQGTSGKSSYEQYF.

The genes are TRBV7-2 and TRBJ1-1, with 8 bases lining up with TRBD1. Trimming cost V 0 bases and J 6 bases; bases outside gene matches: 15. Germline assignment: CDR1 SGHTA and CDR2 FQGNSA. This CDR3 contains 18 residues. This CDR3 reads CASSLALKPQGESAEAFF. CDR3 sequence (DNA): TGTGCCAGCAGCTTAGCGCTCAAACCACAGGGGGAAAGTGCTGAAGCTTTCTTT.

CDR3 sequence (DNA): TGTGCCAGCAGCTTGGGGACGGACACCGCTACGCAGTATTTT. Translated, it gives CASSLGTDTATQYF. The J gene is TRBJ2-3, the V gene TRBV7-2, with D perhaps TRBD1 or TRBD2 (5 bases each). V gave up 3 bases and J gave up 8 bases, with 15 bases separating them. CDR3 size: 14 residues. CDR1 and CDR2 (germline): SGHTA, FQGNSA.